The 5 T cell receptor beta chains in this list originate from one sample, sequenced in a study of shared clonotypes between healthy human individuals. Profiling relied on immunoSEQ multiplex PCR, and the TCRdb table lists in-frame clones only, not all of them. The table has a few million clones, 95% seen once. Sample: naive CD4+ T cells sorted from blood. Specified subset: CD45RA+ positively selected. The origin of the receptors is a man aged 18 to 30 in good health.

The CDR3 here is CASSNMDLDLDTQYF. In DNA form, the CDR3 reads TGTGCCAGCAGCAACATGGACCTAGACTTAGATACGCAGTATTTT. The chain combines TRBV9 with TRBJ2-3; D remains unclear. CDR1 SGDLS and CDR2 YYNGEE come from the germline V gene. Trimming took 4 bases from V and 5 from J, leaving 17 bases between them. The CDR3 sequence is 15 residues long.

With regard to this clone: The identical CDR3 is also encoded by other nucleotide sequences in the sample. V and J are TRBV10-3 and TRBJ1-4; D is uncertain. Germline V gene data show CDR1 as ENHRY and CDR2 as SYGVKD. This CDR3 has 15 amino acids. Trimming removed 0 bases from V and 2 bases from J, with 7 bases in between. CDR3 in amino acids: CAISESGGTNEKLFF. The CDR3 DNA is TGTGCCATCAGTGAGTCGGGCGGCACTAATGAAAAACTGTTTTTT.

V usage is TRBV28 and J usage is TRBJ1-4; 7 nucleotides line up with TRBD1. Germline CDR1 MDHEN, CDR2 SYDVKM. The CDR3 totals 15 residues. J lost 7 bases, V lost 5 bases, and 10 bases had no gene match. The CDR3 DNA sequence: TGTGCCAGCAGTGCCACCGGGACAGTAGGTGAAAAACTGTTTTTT. Its translation: CASSATGTVGEKLFF.

The chain joins TRBV7-3 to TRBJ2-7; D is unclear. The CDR3 runs to 14 residues. Germline V CDR1 and CDR2: SGHTA, FQGTGA. Trimming took off 0 bases at V and 6 bases at J, with 12 bases between the two ends. Written as DNA, the CDR3 is TGTGCCAGCAGCTTAACGTTTTCGACCGGCGAGCAGTACTTC. As protein: CASSLTFSTGEQYF.

CDR3 nucleotides: TGTGCCAGCAGCAAACGGCAGACTAGCTCCTATAATTCACCCCTCCACTTT. It yields the protein CASSKRQTSSYNSPLHF. V and J are TRBV21-1 and TRBJ1-6. TRBV21-1 is classified as a pseudogene. The CDR3 extends over 17 amino acids.